Detailed here is one TCR beta chain. Its binding antigen is unknown. A read error may account for a junction end that differs from germline. This specimen belongs to a study of control samples from healthy donors and cancer patients (dated by TCRdb to between 2020 and 2021). Receptor amplification or capture employed the immunoSEQ multiplex PCR assay. TCRdb limited this immuneACCESS table to in-frame rearrangements with V and J called. A share of clones is missing; checked studies link under half to unresolved V genes, and the rest is unexplained. This sample comprises 90,000 to 110,000 clones, roughly 85% of them detected only once. Together, the top ten hold roughly an eighth of the sample. Counted from cysteine to phenylalanine, this CDR3 has 15 amino acids. Only the CDR3 DNA stays, 45 bases, in frame from base 1. Per the germline V gene (reference sequence), LNHDA is the CDR1 and SQIVND is the CDR2.

The chain is made from TRBV19 and TRBJ1-5; the D gene is perhaps TRBD1, on 5 matching bases. The receptor was derived from a woman aged 45-65 years in good health. The source material was blood. The nucleotides are TGTGCCAGTAGTATGGGCAGGGCTAGCAATCAGTCCCAGCATTTT. The encoded protein is CASSMGRASNQSQHF.